This is a list of T cell receptor beta chains from one sample in a study of OX40 agonist ivuxolimab in advanced cancers. Sequencing was performed with immunoSEQ multiplex PCR; in TCRdb, only in-frame clones are kept and a portion is missing. Found here are about 73,000 clones, roughly 90% of them singletons; the top ten hold 0.7% to 1%. The sample here was CD4+ or CD8+ T cells sorted from blood, taken in a trial of the OX40 agonist ivuxolimab. The source is an adult with an advanced solid tumor such as melanoma, head and neck, liver or kidney cancer. CDR3s include the opening cysteine and the closing phenylalanine or tryptophan. Each record gives: D gene, J gene, clone size, CDR3 length, V gene, CDR3 DNA, CDR3 protein. D genes are given only for firm matches. Not every row has a clone size; where given, it reads once, few, many or a size class.

>NA|TRBJ2-4|NA|15|TRBV21-1
TGTGCCAGCAGCATGACAGGGAAGGGCAAAAACATTCAGTACTTC
CASSMTGKGKNIQYF
>TRBD1|TRBJ2-7|NA|14|TRBV5-4
TGTGCCAGCAAATCCCAGACAGGGGGTGGCGAGCAGTACTTC
CASKSQTGGGEQYF
>NA|TRBJ2-5|NA|16|TRBV5-4
TGTGCCAGCAGCTTCGGTGCATCGGGCGCACAGGAGACCCAGTACTTC
CASSFGASGAQETQYF
>NA|TRBJ2-5|NA|15|TRBV18
TGTGCCAGCTCAGCGCGGGACCTCTCGGGAGAGACCCAGTACTTC
CASSARDLSGETQYF
>NA|TRBJ1-2|few|13|TRBV6-1
TGTGCCAGCAGTGAGATGCAGCTCTATGGCTACACCTTC
CASSEMQLYGYTF
>NA|TRBJ2-7|NA|12|TRBV5-1
TGCGCCAGCAGCTTGGAAGGTGTCGAGCAGTACTTC
CASSLEGVEQYF
>NA|TRBJ1-1|NA|14|TRBV5-6
TGTGCCAGCAGCTCATGGGGACTGAACACTGAAGCTTTCTTT
CASSSWGLNTEAFF
>NA|TRBJ1-2|NA|12|TRBV5-1
TGCGCCAGTCGCAGGGGTGAGAGTGGCTACACCTTC
CASRRGESGYTF
>NA|TRBJ2-1|NA|16|TRBV28
TGTGCCAGCAGTTTGGTAGGGGTCAGCTCCTACAATGAGCAGTTCTTC
CASSLVGVSSYNEQFF
>NA|TRBJ2-3|NA|13|TRBV29-1
TGCAGCGTTGAAGGACACAGCACAGATACGCAGTATTTT
CSVEGHSTDTQYF
>TRBD2|TRBJ2-7|NA|15|TRBV10-3
TGTGCCATCAGTGGAGGGACTAGCGGGGTCTACGAGCAGTACTTC
CAISGGTSGVYEQYF
>TRBD1|TRBJ2-2|once|16|TRBV11-2
TGTGCCAGCAGCTTAGAGACGACAGGGATCTCCGGGGAGCTGTTTTTT
CASSLETTGISGELFF
>NA|TRBJ1-1|NA|13|TRBV7-3
TGTGCCAGCAGAGCGGAAGTCGGGACTGAAGCTTTCTTT
CASRAEVGTEAFF
>NA|TRBJ1-1|NA|11|TRBV19
TGTGCCACTCTGCGATTCACTGAAGCTTTCTTT
CATLRFTEAFF
>TRBD2|TRBJ2-2|NA|17|TRBV5-1
TGCGCCAGCAGCTTGTTTGCTAGCGGGAGGCGGAGCGGGGAGCTGTTTTTT
CASSLFASGRRSGELFF
>NA|TRBJ1-1|NA|12|TRBV19
TGTGCCAGTAGTGACCGGAACACTGAAGCTTTCTTT
CASSDRNTEAFF
>NA|TRBJ2-7|NA|12|TRBV6-5
TGTGCCAGCAGATATCAGGACTACGAGCAGTACTTC
CASRYQDYEQYF
>NA|TRBJ1-1|once|15|TRBV7-9
TGTGCCAGCAGCTCGAGGGACGGATTAAACACTGAAGCTTTCTTT
CASSSRDGLNTEAFF
>TRBD2|TRBJ2-5|NA|15|TRBV7-2
TGTGCCAGCGGACTAGCGGGAGGACGGTCAGAGACCCAGTACTTC
CASGLAGGRSETQYF
>NA|TRBJ1-1|once|15|TRBV5-4
TGTGCCAGCAGCTCGGGTGGGGTTCTGAACACTGAAGCTTTCTTT
CASSSGGVLNTEAFF
>NA|TRBJ2-1|NA|13|TRBV10-1
TGCGCCAGCAGTGGGACCCCGACGGGTGAGCAGTTCTTC
CASSGTPTGEQFF
>TRBD1|TRBJ2-1|NA|15|TRBV6-1
TGTGCCAGCAGTGAAGGGACAGGCCGCGGATACCCCCAGTTCTTC
CASSEGTGRGYPQFF
>NA|TRBJ1-2|NA|13|TRBV2
TGTGCCAGCAGTGAATTGGCTAACTATGGCTACACCTTC
CASSELANYGYTF
>TRBD2|TRBJ2-3|once|21|TRBV2
TGTGCCAGCAGTGGGTGGGACAGACCCGGGACTAGCGGGGGGGGCACAGATACGCAGTATTTT
CASSGWDRPGTSGGGTDTQYF
>NA|TRBJ2-1|NA|14|TRBV5-4
TGTGCCGGCAGCCCCTACGGAGGGGACAATGAGCAGTTCTTC
CAGSPYGGDNEQFF
>NA|TRBJ1-1|NA|15|TRBV4-1
TGCGCCAGCAGCCAAATCCCCACCGACAGAAGCAGAGCTTTCTTT
CASSQIPTDRSRAFF
>TRBD1|TRBJ2-3|NA|15|TRBV9
TGTGCCAGCAGCTTACGACAGGGGAGGACAGATACGCAGTATTTT
CASSLRQGRTDTQYF
>NA|TRBJ2-7|NA|14|TRBV6-6
TGTGCCAGCAGTTACTCGGAGCGTAGGTACGAGCAGTACTTC
CASSYSERRYEQYF
>NA|TRBJ2-7|NA|15|TRBV6-5
TGTGCCAGCAGTTCTGCCGGGGCGACCTCCTACGAGCAGTACTTC
CASSSAGATSYEQYF